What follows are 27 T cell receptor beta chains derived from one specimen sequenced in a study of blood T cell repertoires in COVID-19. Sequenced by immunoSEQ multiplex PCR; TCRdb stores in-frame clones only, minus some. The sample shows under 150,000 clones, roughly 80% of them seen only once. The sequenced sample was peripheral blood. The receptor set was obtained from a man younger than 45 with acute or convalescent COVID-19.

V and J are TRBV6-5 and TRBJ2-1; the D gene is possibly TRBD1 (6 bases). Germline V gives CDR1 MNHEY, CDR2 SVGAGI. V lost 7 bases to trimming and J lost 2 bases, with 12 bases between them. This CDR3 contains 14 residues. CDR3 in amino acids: CASTRGGTYNEQFF. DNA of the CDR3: TGTGCCAGCACACGAGGGGGTACCTACAATGAGCAGTTCTTC.

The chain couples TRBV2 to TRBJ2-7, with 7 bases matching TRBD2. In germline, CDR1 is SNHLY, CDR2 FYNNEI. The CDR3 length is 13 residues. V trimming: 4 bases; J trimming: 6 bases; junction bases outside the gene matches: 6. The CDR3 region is CASSVRREFEQYV. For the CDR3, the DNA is TGTGCCAGCAGTGTACGGCGGGAGTTCGAGCAGTACGTC.

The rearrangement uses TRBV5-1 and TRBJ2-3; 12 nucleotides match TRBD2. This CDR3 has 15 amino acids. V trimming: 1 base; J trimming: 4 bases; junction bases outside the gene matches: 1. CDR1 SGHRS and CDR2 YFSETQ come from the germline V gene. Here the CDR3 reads CASSLWTSGADTQYF. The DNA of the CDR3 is TGCGCCAGCAGCTTGTGGACTAGCGGGGCAGATACGCAGTATTTT.

CDR3 DNA: TGTGCCAGCAGCCAAGATCTAAGTATCTCTGGAAACACCATATATTTT. Translating gives CASSQDLSISGNTIYF. J is TRBJ1-3 and V is TRBV4-2; D is unclear. Germline V gene data show CDR1 as LGHNA and CDR2 as YNFKEQ. The CDR3 runs 16 residues. With 0 bases removed from V and 0 bases from J, the gap between germline ends came to 9 bases.

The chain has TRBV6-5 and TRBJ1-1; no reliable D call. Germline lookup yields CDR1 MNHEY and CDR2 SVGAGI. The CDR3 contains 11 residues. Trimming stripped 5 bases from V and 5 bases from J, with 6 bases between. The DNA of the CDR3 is TGTGCCAGCAGTACGGGTACTGAAGCTTTCTTT. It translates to CASSTGTEAFF.

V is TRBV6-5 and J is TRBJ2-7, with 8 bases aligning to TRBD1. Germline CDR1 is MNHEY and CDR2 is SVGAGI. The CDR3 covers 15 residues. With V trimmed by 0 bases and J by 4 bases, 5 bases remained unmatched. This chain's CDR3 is CASSYSGTGLYEQYV. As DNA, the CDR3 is TGTGCCAGCAGTTACTCCGGGACAGGCTTATACGAGCAGTACGTC.

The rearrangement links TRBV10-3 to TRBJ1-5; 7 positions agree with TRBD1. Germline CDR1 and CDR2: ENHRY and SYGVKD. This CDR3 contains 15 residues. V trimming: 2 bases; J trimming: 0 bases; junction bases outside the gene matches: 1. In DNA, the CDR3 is TGTGCCATCAGTGAGGGACAGGATAGCAATCAGCCCCAGCATTTT. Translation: CAISEGQDSNQPQHF.

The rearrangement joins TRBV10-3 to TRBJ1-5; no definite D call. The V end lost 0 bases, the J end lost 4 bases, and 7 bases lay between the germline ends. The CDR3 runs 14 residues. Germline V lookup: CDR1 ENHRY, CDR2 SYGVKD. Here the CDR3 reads CAISESRLNQPQHF. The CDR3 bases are TGTGCCATCAGTGAGTCGAGGCTAAATCAGCCCCAGCATTTT.

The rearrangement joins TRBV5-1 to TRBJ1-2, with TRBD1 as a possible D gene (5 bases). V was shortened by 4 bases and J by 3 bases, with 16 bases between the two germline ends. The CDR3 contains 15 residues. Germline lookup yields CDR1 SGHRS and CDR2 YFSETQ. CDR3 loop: CASSRTGTGDYGYTF. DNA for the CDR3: TGCGCCAGCAGCAGAACCGGGACGGGAGACTATGGCTACACCTTC. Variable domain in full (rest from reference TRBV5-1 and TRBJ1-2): KAGVTQTPRYLIKTRGQQVTLSCSPISGHRSVSWYQQTPGQGLQFLFEYFSETQRNKGNFPGRFSGRQFSNSRSEMNVSTLELGDSALYLCASSRTGTGDYGYTFGSGTRLTVV.

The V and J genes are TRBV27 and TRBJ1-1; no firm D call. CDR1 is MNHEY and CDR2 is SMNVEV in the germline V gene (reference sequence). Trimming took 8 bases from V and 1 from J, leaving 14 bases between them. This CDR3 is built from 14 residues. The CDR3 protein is CASYPGPANTEAFF. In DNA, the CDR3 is TGTGCCAGCTATCCAGGCCCGGCGAACACTGAAGCTTTCTTT.

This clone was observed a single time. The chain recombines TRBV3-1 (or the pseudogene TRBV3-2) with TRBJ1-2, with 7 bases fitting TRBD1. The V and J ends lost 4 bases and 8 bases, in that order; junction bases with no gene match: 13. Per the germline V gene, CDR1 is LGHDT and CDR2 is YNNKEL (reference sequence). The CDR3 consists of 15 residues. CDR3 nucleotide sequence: TGTGCCAGCAGCCGCGACAGGGTGGCCTACCACGGCTACACCTTC. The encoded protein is CASSRDRVAYHGYTF.

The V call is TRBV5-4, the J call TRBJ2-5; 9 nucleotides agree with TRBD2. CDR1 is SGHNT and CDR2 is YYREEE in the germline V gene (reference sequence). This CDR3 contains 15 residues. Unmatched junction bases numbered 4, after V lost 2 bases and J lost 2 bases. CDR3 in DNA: TGTGCCAGCAGCTTACCAGCGGGAGGTCAAGAGACCCAGTACTTC. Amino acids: CASSLPAGGQETQYF.

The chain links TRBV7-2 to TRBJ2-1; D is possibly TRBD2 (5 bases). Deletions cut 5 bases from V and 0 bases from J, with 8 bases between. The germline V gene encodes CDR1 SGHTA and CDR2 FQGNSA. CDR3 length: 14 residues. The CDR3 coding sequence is TGTGCCAGCAGCCCCAGCGGCTCCTACAATGAGCAGTTCTTC. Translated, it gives CASSPSGSYNEQFF.

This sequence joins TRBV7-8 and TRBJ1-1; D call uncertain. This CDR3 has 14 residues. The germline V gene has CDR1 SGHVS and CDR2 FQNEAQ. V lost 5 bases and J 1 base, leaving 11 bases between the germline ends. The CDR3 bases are TGTGCCAGCAGCCCCCGCGGGCAGAACACTGAAGCTTTCTTT. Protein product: CASSPRGQNTEAFF.

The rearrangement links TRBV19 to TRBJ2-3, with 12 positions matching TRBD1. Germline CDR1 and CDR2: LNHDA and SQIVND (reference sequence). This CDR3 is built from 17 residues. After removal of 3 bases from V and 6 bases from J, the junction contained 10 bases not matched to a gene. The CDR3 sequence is CASSMLGTGGESDTQYF. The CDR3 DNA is TGTGCCAGTAGTATGCTGGGGACAGGGGGCGAATCGGATACGCAGTATTTT.

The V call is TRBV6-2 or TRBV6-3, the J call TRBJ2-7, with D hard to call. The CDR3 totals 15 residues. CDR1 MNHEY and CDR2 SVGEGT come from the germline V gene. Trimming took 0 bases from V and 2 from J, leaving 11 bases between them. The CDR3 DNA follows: TGTGCCAGCAGTTACTCGTCTCCGCCGGCCTACGAGCAGTACGTC. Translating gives CASSYSSPPAYEQYV.

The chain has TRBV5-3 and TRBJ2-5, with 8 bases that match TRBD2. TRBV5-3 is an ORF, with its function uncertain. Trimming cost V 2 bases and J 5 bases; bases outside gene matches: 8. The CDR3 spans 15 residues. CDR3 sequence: CARSFGLAGGETQYF. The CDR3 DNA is TGTGCCAGAAGCTTTGGACTAGCCGGGGGGGAGACCCAGTACTTC.

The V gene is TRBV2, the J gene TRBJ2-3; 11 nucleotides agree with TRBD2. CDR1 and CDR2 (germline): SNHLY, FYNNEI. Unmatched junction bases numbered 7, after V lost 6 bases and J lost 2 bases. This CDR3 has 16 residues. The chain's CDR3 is CASRRLAGMDTDTQYF. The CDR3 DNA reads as TGTGCCAGCAGAAGACTAGCGGGAATGGACACAGATACGCAGTATTTT.

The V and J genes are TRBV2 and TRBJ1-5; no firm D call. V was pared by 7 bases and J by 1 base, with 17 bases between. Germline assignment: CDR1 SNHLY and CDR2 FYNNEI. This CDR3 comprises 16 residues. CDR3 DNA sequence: TGTGCCAGCACTGTCTTGGTACAGCCAAGCAATCAGCCCCAGCATTTT. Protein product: CASTVLVQPSNQPQHF.

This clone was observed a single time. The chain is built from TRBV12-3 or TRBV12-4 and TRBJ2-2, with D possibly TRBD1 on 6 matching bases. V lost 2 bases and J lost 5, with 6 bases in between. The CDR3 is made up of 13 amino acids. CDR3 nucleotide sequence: TGTGCCAGCAGTTTAACAGGGACCGGGGAGCTGTTTTTT. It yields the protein CASSLTGTGELFF.

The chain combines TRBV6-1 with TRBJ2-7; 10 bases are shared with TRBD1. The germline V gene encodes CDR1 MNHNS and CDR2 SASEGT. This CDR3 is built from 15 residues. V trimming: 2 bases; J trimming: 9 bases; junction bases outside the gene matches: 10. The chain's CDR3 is CASSEMGQGNVGQYV. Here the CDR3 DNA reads TGTGCCAGCAGTGAAATGGGACAGGGGAATGTAGGGCAGTACGTC.

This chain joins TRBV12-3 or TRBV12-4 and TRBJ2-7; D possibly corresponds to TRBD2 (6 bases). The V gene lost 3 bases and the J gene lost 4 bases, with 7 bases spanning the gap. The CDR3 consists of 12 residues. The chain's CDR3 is CASSLEGYEQYV. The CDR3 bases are TGTGCCAGCAGTTTGGAGGGTTACGAGCAGTACGTC.

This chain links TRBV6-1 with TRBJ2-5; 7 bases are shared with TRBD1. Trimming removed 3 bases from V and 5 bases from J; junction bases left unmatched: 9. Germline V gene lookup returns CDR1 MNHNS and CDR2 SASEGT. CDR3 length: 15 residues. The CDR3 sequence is CASSDMDRKGETQYF. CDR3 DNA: TGTGCCAGCAGTGATATGGACAGGAAGGGGGAGACCCAGTACTTC.

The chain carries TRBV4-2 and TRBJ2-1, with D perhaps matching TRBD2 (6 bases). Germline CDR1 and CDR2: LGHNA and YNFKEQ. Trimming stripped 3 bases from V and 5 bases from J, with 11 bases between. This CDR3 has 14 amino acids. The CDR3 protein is CASSQPGLDNEQFF. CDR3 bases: TGTGCCAGCAGCCAGCCGGGACTTGACAATGAGCAGTTCTTC.

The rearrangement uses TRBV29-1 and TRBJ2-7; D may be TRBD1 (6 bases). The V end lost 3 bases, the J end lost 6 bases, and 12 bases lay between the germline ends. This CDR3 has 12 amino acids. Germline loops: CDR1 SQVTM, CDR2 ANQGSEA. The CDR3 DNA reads TGCAGCGTTGAGGGCAGGGGTCTCGAGCAGTACTTC. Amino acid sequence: CSVEGRGLEQYF.

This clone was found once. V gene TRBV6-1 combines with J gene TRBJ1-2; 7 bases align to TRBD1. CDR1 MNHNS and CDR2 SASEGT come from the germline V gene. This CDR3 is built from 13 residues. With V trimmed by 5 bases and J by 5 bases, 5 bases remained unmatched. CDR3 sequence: CASSLTGTYGYTF. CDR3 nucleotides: TGTGCCAGCAGTCTGACAGGGACATATGGCTACACCTTC.

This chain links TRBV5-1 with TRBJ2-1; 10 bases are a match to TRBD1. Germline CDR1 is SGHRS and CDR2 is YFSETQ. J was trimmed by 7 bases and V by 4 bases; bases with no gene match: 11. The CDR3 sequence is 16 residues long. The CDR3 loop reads CASSNRQGARGNEQFF. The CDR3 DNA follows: TGCGCCAGCAGCAACAGACAGGGGGCTAGGGGAAATGAGCAGTTCTTC.